This TCR beta chain was sequenced in a study of beta chain features in type 1 diabetes. Expressed TCRB transcripts were sequenced after all isolated RNA was converted to cDNA. Only in-frame clones appear in the TCRdb table, and some are missing; sequencing was by immunoSEQ multiplex PCR. The data show roughly 500,000 clones, about 32% seen once. Germline V gene data show CDR1 as SQVTM and CDR2 as ANQGSEA. The CDR3 has 13 residues. The V and J ends lost 7 bases and 3 bases respectively, with 16 bases between them. The sequenced material came from naive CD4+ T cells from blood. The gene calls are TRBV29-1 and TRBJ2-7; possible D gene TRBD1, 5 bases. This clonotype originated in a man between 18 and 29 years old in good health. CDR3 region: CSAGAWQGYEQYF. The CDR3 nucleotides read TGCAGCGCCGGTGCTTGGCAGGGCTACGAGCAGTACTTC.